This TCR beta chain was sequenced for a study of cytomegalovirus exposure and HLA in healthy donors. The protocol was immunoSEQ multiplex PCR, while the TCRdb copy is restricted to in-frame clones and leaves out a portion. The repertoire consists of tens of thousands of clones, with around 97% occurring once and the leading ten covering under 2.5%. Study-level findings and limits: Investigators reported 164 TCR beta chains as tied to cytomegalovirus.

Per germline, CDR1 SGHNT and CDR2 YYREEE (reference sequence). The CDR3 is 13 amino acids. V shed 4 bases and J 4 bases; nucleotides not matched to a gene: 3. Note on this clone: Its antigen is undetermined.

Sequencing was performed on PBMCs. The gene calls are TRBV5-4 and TRBJ2-7; TRBD1 agrees at 9 bases. The TCR was taken from a young man in good health and CMV-seronegative. CDR3 loop: CASSKDRGYEQYF. The CDR3 DNA sequence: TGTGCCAGCAGCAAGGACAGGGGATACGAGCAGTACTTC.